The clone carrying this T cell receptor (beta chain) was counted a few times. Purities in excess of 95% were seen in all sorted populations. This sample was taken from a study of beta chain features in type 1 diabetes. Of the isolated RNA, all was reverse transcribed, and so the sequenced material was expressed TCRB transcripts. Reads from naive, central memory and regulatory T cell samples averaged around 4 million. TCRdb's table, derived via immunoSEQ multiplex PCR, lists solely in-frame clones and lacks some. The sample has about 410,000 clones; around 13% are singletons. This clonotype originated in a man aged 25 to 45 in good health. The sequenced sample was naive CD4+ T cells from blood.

CDR3: CASSRHPRDSEAFF. In DNA form, the CDR3 reads TGTGCCAGCAGTCGCCATCCCCGGGACTCTGAAGCTTTCTTT. V gene TRBV6-4 combines with J gene TRBJ1-1; TRBD1 might be the D (5 bases). Per the germline V gene, CDR1 is MRHNA and CDR2 is SNTAGT. V lost 5 bases and J 6 bases, leaving 16 bases between the germline ends. The CDR3 extends over 14 amino acids.